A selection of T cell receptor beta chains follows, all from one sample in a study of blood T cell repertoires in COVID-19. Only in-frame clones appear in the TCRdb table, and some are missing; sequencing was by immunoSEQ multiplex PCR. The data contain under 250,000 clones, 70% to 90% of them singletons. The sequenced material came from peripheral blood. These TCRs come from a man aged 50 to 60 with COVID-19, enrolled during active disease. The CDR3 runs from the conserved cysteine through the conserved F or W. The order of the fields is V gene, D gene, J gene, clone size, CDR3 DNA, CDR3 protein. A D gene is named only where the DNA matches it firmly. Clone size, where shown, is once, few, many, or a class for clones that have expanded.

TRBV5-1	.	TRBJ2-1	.	TGCGCCAGCAGCACAGGTCATGGGTTCTTAGGTGAGCAGTTCTTC	CASSTGHGFLGEQFF
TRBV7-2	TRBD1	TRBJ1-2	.	TGTGCCAGCAGCTACCGGGACAGGGGCCGCTATGGCTACACCTTC	CASSYRDRGRYGYTF
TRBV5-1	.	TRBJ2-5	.	TGCGCCAGCAGCTTGGCCGGGGGAGGAAACGGGGGAGAGACCCAGTACTTC	CASSLAGGGNGGETQYF
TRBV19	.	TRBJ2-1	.	TGTGCCAGTAGTCAACGGGGGGCCGTGGGTGAGCAGTTCTTC	CASSQRGAVGEQFF
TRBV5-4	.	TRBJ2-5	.	TGTGCCAGCAGCTTAGATATGTCGCGGCGTTTAGAGACCCAGTACTTC	CASSLDMSRRLETQYF
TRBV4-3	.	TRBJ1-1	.	TGCGCCAGCAGCCAAGAGGTGGGCCTTGGAGCTTTCTTT	CASSQEVGLGAFF
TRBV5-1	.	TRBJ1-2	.	TGCGCCAGCAGCTTGGGTCCAGAGGGCCTAGTGGGCTACACCTTC	CASSLGPEGLVGYTF
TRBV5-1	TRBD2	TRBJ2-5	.	TGCGCCAGCAGCTTTAGCGGGGGGCAAGAGACCCAGTACTTC	CASSFSGGQETQYF
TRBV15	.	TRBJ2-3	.	TGTGCCACCAGCAGAGACTTGAAGGAGGCAGATACGCAGTATTTT	CATSRDLKEADTQYF
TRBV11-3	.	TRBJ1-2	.	TGTGCCAGCAGCTTGCAGGGCCCAACTACTAACTATGGCTACACCTTC	CASSLQGPTTNYGYTF
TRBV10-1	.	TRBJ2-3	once	TGCGCCAGCAGTGACTTCGGGGGGCTCACAGATACGCAGTATTTT	CASSDFGGLTDTQYF
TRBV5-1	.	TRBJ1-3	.	TGCGCCAGCAGCTTCGACAGCAACCCTGGAAACACCATATATTTT	CASSFDSNPGNTIYF
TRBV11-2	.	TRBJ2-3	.	TGTGCCAGCAGCCCCCAGTTAGCCCGCACAGATACGCAGTATTTT	CASSPQLARTDTQYF
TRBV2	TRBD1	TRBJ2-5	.	TGTGCCAGCAGTGAAGTACCGGGACAGGGGGCGTGGGGCCACCAAGAGACCCAGTACTTC	CASSEVPGQGAWGHQETQYF
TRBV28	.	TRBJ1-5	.	TGTGCCAGCAGTTTTCTGGCCCCCAATCAGCCCCAGCATTTT	CASSFLAPNQPQHF
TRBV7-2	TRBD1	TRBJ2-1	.	TGTGCCAGCGGGACAGGCAACTACAATGAGCAGTTCTTC	CASGTGNYNEQFF
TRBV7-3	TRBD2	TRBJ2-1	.	TGTGCCAGCAGCCTCCTAGCGGGGCCCCCCGATGAGCAGTTCTTC	CASSLLAGPPDEQFF
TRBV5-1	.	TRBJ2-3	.	TGCGCCAGCAGCTCTTCTCTTACGGGGAGCACAGATACGCAGTATTTT	CASSSSLTGSTDTQYF
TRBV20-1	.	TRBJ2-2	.	TGCAGTGCTAGTAAGACTATCACCGGGGAGCTGTTTTTT	CSASKTITGELFF
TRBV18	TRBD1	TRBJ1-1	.	TGTGCCAGCTCACCCCCTCGGCAGGGGGGTGAAGCTTTCTTT	CASSPPRQGGEAFF
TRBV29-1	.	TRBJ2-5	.	TGCAGCGTTGAAGATTACAGGTTGAAAGAGACCCAGTACTTC	CSVEDYRLKETQYF
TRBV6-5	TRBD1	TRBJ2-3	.	TGTGCCAGCAGTCCGACAGGGATTGGCACAGATACGCAGTATTTT	CASSPTGIGTDTQYF
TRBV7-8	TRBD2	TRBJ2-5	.	TGTGCCAGCAGCCCCTCCGGGGGGGGCTCCCAAGAGACCCAGTACTTC	CASSPSGGGSQETQYF
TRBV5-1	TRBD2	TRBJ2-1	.	TGCGCCAGCAGCTTGGGACAACTAGCGGGGGATTACAATGAGCAGTTCTTC	CASSLGQLAGDYNEQFF
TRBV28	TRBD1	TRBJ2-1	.	TGTGCCAGCAGTGACTGGACAGGGAGGAATGAGCAGTTCTTC	CASSDWTGRNEQFF
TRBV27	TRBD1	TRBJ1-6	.	TGTGCCAGCAGGTCGGACAGGGTAGAGAGGTCACCCCTCCACTTT	CASRSDRVERSPLHF
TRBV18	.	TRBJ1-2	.	TGTGCCAGCTCACCACCCAACAGGGCGGCTAACTATGGCTACACCTTC	CASSPPNRAANYGYTF
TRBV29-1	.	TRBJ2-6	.	TGCAGCGTCCCCCGGGAGAGCGCTAGCTCTGGGGCCAACGTCCTGACTTTC	CSVPRESASSGANVLTF
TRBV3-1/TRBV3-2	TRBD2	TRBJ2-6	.	TGTGCCAGCAGCCAAGATTTGCTAGCGGGGGTCTCTGGGGCCAACGTCCTGACTTTC	CASSQDLLAGVSGANVLTF
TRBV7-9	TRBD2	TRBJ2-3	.	TGTGCCAGCAGCCCCTTTAGAGGACTAGCGGTATTCACAGATACGCAGTATTTT	CASSPFRGLAVFTDTQYF
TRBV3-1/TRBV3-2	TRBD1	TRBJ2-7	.	TGTGCCAGCAGCCCGGGGACAGGGGGCTTGTACGAGCAGTACTTC	CASSPGTGGLYEQYF
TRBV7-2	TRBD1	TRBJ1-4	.	TGTGCCAGCAGCGGACAGGGAGGCGGTAATGAAAAACTGTTTTTT	CASSGQGGGNEKLFF
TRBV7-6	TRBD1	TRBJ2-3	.	TGTGCCAGCAGCTTAGTTGGACAGGGGTCAGATACGCAGTATTTT	CASSLVGQGSDTQYF
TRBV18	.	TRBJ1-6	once	TGTGCCAGCTCGCCGGTCGGGACTGGATCACCCCTCCACTTT	CASSPVGTGSPLHF
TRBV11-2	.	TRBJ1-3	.	TGTGCCAGCAGCTTAACCAGGGTTGCTGGAAACACCATATATTTT	CASSLTRVAGNTIYF
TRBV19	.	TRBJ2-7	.	TGTGCCAGTAGTATGTTATCCGGACAGCCCTACGAGCAGTACTTC	CASSMLSGQPYEQYF
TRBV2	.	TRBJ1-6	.	TGTGCCAGCAGAGCCTACAGGTCACCCCTCCACTTT	CASRAYRSPLHF
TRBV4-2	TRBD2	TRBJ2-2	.	TGTGCCAGCAGCCCCCCGGGACTAGGGGCCGGGGAGCTGTTTTTT	CASSPPGLGAGELFF
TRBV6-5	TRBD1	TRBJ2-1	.	TGTGCCAGCAGACAGGGGGCCCCCGGTGAGCAGTTCTTC	CASRQGAPGEQFF
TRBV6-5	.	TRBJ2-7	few	TGTGCCAGCAGCCGGGAAGGGTTTCAGGTCTACGAGCAGTACTTC	CASSREGFQVYEQYF
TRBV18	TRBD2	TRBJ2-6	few	TGTGCCAGCTCAGGACTAGTTGGCTCTGGGGCCAACGTCCTGACTTTC	CASSGLVGSGANVLTF
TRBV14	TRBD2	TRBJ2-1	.	TGTGCCAGCAGCCAAGATAGCGGGGGGGTACGCGAGCAGTTCTTC	CASSQDSGGVREQFF
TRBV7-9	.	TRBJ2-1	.	TGTGCCAGCAGCTTCAGGGGACTAATCTACAATGAGCAGTTCTTC	CASSFRGLIYNEQFF
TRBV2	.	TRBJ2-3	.	TGTGCCAGCATGAAAGAGGGTACGCAGTATTTT	CASMKEGTQYF
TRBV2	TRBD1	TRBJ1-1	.	TGTGCCAGCAGGTTGGGACAGGGGAACACTGAAGCTTTCTTT	CASRLGQGNTEAFF
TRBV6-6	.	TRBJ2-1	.	TGTGCCAGCAGTTACTCGCTAAACAATGAGCAGTTCTTC	CASSYSLNNEQFF
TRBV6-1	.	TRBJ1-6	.	TGTGCCAGCAGTGGGTCGCACCCCAGCTCCTATAATTCACCCCTCCACTTT	CASSGSHPSSYNSPLHF